The 7 T cell receptor beta chains below were found in one sample sequenced in a study of CXCR3-negative and CXCR3-positive naive CD8 T cells (dated by TCRdb to about 2019). Sequencing instrument: NextSeq 550. The Human TCR Profiling Kit (MiLaboratory) was used to make UMI-labeled 5' RACE TRB cDNA libraries. TCRdb reprocessed the reads and lists each CDR3 protein sequence as a single entry, with no DNA. The sample's clone listing holds around 140,000 distinct CDR3 sequences. Jointly, the top ten make up less than 0.55% of the sample. The sequencing input was naive CXCR3- CD8+ T cells from blood. The cell subset or site label, read with the paper, signifies: CD45RO-CCR7+CD27+CD95- naive CD8+ T cells lacking CXCR3 (TNR3-). The receptors derive from a human donor in good health. Some clones in this sample may be carry-over from other donors' samples.

The chain has TRBV28 and TRBJ2-7; TCRdb's D gene call, TRBD2, goes unchecked for lack of DNA. The length of the CDR3 is 16 residues. Germline loops: CDR1 MDHEN, CDR2 SYDVKM. This chain's CDR3 is CASSFRKTSGGFEQYF.

V and J are TRBV23-1 and TRBJ2-1; absent DNA, TCRdb's TRBD2 call cannot be checked. TRBV23-1 is identified as an open reading frame with a role that is uncertain. The CDR3 runs to 14 residues. CDR3: CASSQTLAWDEQFF.

The V call is TRBV6-5, the J call TRBJ2-2; TCRdb's D call, TRBD1, is unchecked because there is no DNA. Germline loops: CDR1 MNHEY, CDR2 SVGAGI. The CDR3 totals 15 residues. The CDR3 is CASSYSRGGTGELFF.

The chain carries TRBV20-1 and TRBJ2-1; TCRdb calls TRBD2, which cannot be checked without DNA. The length of the CDR3 is 16 residues. The V gene's germline CDR1 is DFQATT and CDR2 SNEGSKA (reference sequence). The CDR3 is CSAKVLVRVAGDEQFF.

This sequence joins TRBV4-3 and TRBJ2-1; no DNA is available, so the TRBD2 call from TCRdb remains unchecked. The CDR3 covers 16 residues. Germline V lookup: CDR1 LGHNA, CDR2 YSLEER. CDR3 loop: CASSQPSGGLNNEQFF.

The chain has TRBV24-1 and TRBJ2-2; TCRdb names TRBD2, which stays unverified in the absence of DNA. The length of the CDR3 is 14 residues. Germline V lookup: CDR1 KGHDR, CDR2 SFDVKD. The CDR3 here is CATRGPGPTGELFF.

The chain joins TRBV4-1 to TRBJ1-4; with no DNA, the TCRdb D assignment of TRBD1 cannot be verified. Looked up from germline, CDR1 is MGHRA and CDR2 is YSYEKL. The CDR3 runs to 20 residues. CDR3 residues: CASSQDPRDRDDYGNEKLFF.